Following are 13 T cell receptor beta chains from one sample sequenced in a study of blood T cell repertoires in COVID-19. The protocol was immunoSEQ multiplex PCR, while the TCRdb copy is restricted to in-frame clones and leaves out a portion. Of 70,000 to 95,000 clones listed, around 88% are singletons. Sequenced sample: peripheral blood. The receptors come from a woman in her 70s with acute or convalescent COVID-19.

This clone has more than one count but fewer than ten. This chain uses TRBV7-3 with TRBJ2-3, with TRBD2 as a possible D gene (5 bases). Looked up from germline, CDR1 is SGHTA and CDR2 is FQGTGA. This CDR3 contains 15 residues. V was cut by 2 bases and J by 6 bases, with 15 bases left in between. In DNA, the CDR3 is TGTGCCAGCAGCTTATCGCCGGAGGATGTGGATACGCAGTATTTT. Protein: CASSLSPEDVDTQYF.

The gene calls are TRBV7-9 and TRBJ1-2; TRBD1 might be the D (5 bases). This CDR3 is built from 15 residues. Between the trimmed V and J ends, which lost 1 base and 3 bases, there was a span of 12 bases. From germline, CDR1 is SEHNR and CDR2 FQNEAQ (reference sequence). CDR3 DNA: TGTGCCAGCAGCTTAGGGGCAGGGTCGGACTATGGCTACACCTTC. Its protein product is CASSLGAGSDYGYTF. Using reference TRBV7-9 and TRBJ1-2 for the parts outside the CDR3, the full variable domain is DTGVSQNPRHKITKRGQNVTFRCDPISEHNRLYWYRQTLGQGPEFLTYFQNEAQLEKSRLLSDRFSAERPKGSFSTLEIQRTEQGDSAMYLCASSLGAGSDYGYTFGSGTRLTVV.

The V gene is TRBV28, the J gene TRBJ1-1, with D perhaps TRBD1 (5 bases). Trimming took 6 bases from V and 0 from J, leaving 8 bases between them. The CDR3 contains 13 residues. Germline loops: CDR1 MDHEN, CDR2 SYDVKM. CDR3 coding DNA: TGTGCCAGCAGAAGACAGATGAACACTGAAGCTTTCTTT. Translated, it gives CASRRQMNTEAFF.

This chain's CDR3 is CSVGGTVSTEAFF. The DNA of the CDR3 is TGCAGCGTTGGAGGGACAGTCAGTACTGAAGCTTTCTTT. The V call is TRBV29-1, the J call TRBJ1-1; 7 nucleotides agree with TRBD1. CDR3 length equals 13 residues. Germline lookup yields CDR1 SQVTM and CDR2 ANQGSEA. Trimming took 4 bases from V and 5 from J; bases not matched to a gene: 7.

The chain carries TRBV10-3 and TRBJ2-4; 11 positions match TRBD2. This CDR3 comprises 18 residues. The V gene end was trimmed by 2 bases and the J gene end by 6 bases; junction bases not matched to a gene: 12. Looked up from germline, CDR1 is ENHRY and CDR2 is SYGVKD. The DNA for the CDR3 is TGTGCCATCAGTGAGACTCACTCGGCGGGGACTAGCGGAAACATTCAGTACTTC. Translated, it gives CAISETHSAGTSGNIQYF.

The rearrangement links TRBV20-1 to TRBJ2-2, with a weak D call TRBD2 (7 bases). CDR1 is DFQATT, CDR2 SNEGSKA, per germline (reference sequence). There are 14 residues in the CDR3. V dropped 3 bases and J dropped 6 bases, with 14 bases sitting between them. The CDR3 DNA reads TGCAGTGCTAGTCCCAGGGGAGGGGCCGGGGAGCTGTTTTTT. Its translation is CSASPRGGAGELFF.

This rearrangement joins TRBV6-1 to TRBJ2-3; TRBD2 is a possible D gene (6 bases). Deletions cut 1 base from V and 5 bases from J, with 10 bases between. Germline V gene lookup returns CDR1 MNHNS and CDR2 SASEGT. The CDR3 has 14 amino acids. The CDR3 protein is CASSEGLEIDTQYF. Here the CDR3 DNA reads TGTGCCAGCAGTGAAGGACTAGAAATAGATACGCAGTATTTT.

In the case of this clone: The same CDR3 also results from other DNA sequences found in this sample. This rearrangement joins TRBV27 to TRBJ1-2; 9 nucleotides match TRBD1. The J segment lost 2 bases and the V segment lost 4 bases, leaving 5 bases of the junction unmatched. Germline assignment: CDR1 MNHEY and CDR2 SMNVEV (reference sequence). This CDR3 contains 15 residues. The chain's CDR3 is CASSSPGQGNYGYTF. As DNA, the CDR3 is TGTGCCAGCAGTTCCCCGGGACAGGGAAACTATGGCTACACCTTC.

The chain has TRBV6-2 or TRBV6-3 and TRBJ2-1; the match to TRBD2 covers 10 bases. Germline V gene data show CDR1 as MNHEY and CDR2 as SVGEGT. This CDR3 region has 15 residues. V lost 2 bases to trimming and J lost 8 bases; unmatched junction nucleotides: 6. The CDR3 is CASSYPGLARDEQFF. In nucleotides, the CDR3 is TGTGCCAGCAGTTACCCGGGACTAGCGAGGGATGAGCAGTTCTTC.

The chain is built from TRBV5-1 and TRBJ2-3; 7 bases match TRBD1. Per germline, CDR1 SGHRS and CDR2 YFSETQ. This CDR3 region has 15 residues. The V segment lost 3 bases and the J segment 3 bases; nucleotides outside the gene matches: 7. The CDR3 region has the DNA TGCGCCAGCAGCTCCGGACAGGTGGGGACAGATACGCAGTATTTT. As protein: CASSSGQVGTDTQYF.

V usage is TRBV19 and J usage is TRBJ2-5; TRBD2 matches at 8 bases. CDR3 size: 17 residues. V shed 4 bases and J 2 bases; nucleotides not matched to a gene: 12. CDR1 LNHDA and CDR2 SQIVND come from the germline V gene (reference sequence). DNA of the CDR3: TGTGCCAGTAGTAGCCCCCGGGGGGGGAAGACGCAAGAGACCCAGTACTTC. Amino acid sequence: CASSSPRGGKTQETQYF.

This clone was seen more than once but under ten times. The chain joins TRBV5-6 to TRBJ1-2; 7 bases align to TRBD1. The CDR3 totals 14 residues. CDR1 is SGHDT, CDR2 YYEEEE, per germline. V was clipped by 4 bases and J by 2 bases; unmatched bases: 5. In nucleotides, the CDR3 is TGTGCCAGCAGCCCCGGGACAGCCAACTATGGCTACACCTTC. Its translation: CASSPGTANYGYTF. The full variable domain, with the rest looked up from reference TRBV5-6 and TRBJ1-2, is DAGVTQSPTHLIKTRGQQVTLRCSPKSGHDTVSWYQQALGQGPQFIFQYYEEEERQRGNFPDRFSGHQFPNYSSELNVNALLLGDSALYLCASSPGTANYGYTFGSGTRLTVV.

Only a few counts were recorded for this clone. The chain carries TRBV5-4 and TRBJ2-7, with 11 nucleotides matching TRBD2. Germline CDR1 SGHNT, CDR2 YYREEE (reference sequence). V gave up 0 bases and J gave up 1 base; unmatched junction bases: 0. There are 15 residues in the CDR3. The chain's CDR3 is CASSLGLAGSYEQYF. CDR3 nucleotide sequence: TGTGCCAGCAGCTTGGGACTAGCGGGATCCTACGAGCAGTACTTC.